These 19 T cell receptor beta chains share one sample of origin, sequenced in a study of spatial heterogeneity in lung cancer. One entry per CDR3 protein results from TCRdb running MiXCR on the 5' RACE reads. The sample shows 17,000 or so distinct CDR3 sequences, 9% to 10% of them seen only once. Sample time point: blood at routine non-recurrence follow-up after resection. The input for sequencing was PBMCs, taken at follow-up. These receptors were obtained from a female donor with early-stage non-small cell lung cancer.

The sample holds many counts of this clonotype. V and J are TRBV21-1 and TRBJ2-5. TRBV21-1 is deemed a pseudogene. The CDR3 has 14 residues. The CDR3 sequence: CASSKERRQETQYF. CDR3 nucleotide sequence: TGTGCCAGCAGCAAAGAGAGGAGACAAGAGACCCAGTACTTC.

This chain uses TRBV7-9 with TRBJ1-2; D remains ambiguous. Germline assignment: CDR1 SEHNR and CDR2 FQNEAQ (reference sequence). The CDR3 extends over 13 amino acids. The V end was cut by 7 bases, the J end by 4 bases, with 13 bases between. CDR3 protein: CASTEQIIYGYTF. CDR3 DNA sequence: TGTGCCAGCACCGAACAGATAATCTATGGCTACACCTTC.

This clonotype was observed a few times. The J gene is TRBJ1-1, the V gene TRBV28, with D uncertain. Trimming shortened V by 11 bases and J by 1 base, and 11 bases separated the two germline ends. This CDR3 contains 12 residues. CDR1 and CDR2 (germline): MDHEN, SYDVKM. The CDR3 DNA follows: TGTGCCTCCCAGCCCCCGAACACTGAAGCTTTCTTT. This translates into CASQPPNTEAFF. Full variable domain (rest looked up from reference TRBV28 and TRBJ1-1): DVKVTQSSRYLVKRTGEKVFLECVQDMDHENMFWYRQDPGLGLRLIYFSYDVKMKEKGDIPEGYSVSREKKERFSLILESASTNQTSMYLCASQPPNTEAFFGQGTRLTVV.

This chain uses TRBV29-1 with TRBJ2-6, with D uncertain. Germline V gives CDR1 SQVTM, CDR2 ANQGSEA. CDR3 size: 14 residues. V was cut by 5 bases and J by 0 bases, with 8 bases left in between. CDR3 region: CSVRTNSGANVLTF. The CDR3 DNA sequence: TGCAGCGTTCGTACCAACTCTGGGGCCAACGTCCTGACTTTC.

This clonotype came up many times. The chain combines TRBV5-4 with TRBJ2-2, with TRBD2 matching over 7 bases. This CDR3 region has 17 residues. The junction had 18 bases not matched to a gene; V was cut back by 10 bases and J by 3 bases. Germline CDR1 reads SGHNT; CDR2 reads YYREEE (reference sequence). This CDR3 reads CAGQVNGLAAHTGELFF. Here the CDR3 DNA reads TGTGCCGGGCAGGTTAATGGTCTAGCGGCCCACACCGGGGAGCTGTTTTTT.

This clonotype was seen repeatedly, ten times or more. The CDR3 spells CASSLGNYGYTF. CDR3 DNA: TGCGCCAGCAGCTTGGGAAACTATGGCTACACCTTC. V gene TRBV5-1 combines with J gene TRBJ1-2; D gene ambiguous. The CDR3 runs 12 residues. Germline CDR1 and CDR2: SGHRS and YFSETQ. Deletions cut 0 bases from V and 2 bases from J, with 2 bases between.

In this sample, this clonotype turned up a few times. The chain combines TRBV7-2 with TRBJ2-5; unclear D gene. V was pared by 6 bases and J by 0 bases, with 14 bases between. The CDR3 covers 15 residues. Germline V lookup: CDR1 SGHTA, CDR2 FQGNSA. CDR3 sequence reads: CASSNFLQNQETQYF. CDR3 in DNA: TGTGCCAGCAGTAACTTCCTACAGAACCAAGAGACCCAGTACTTC.

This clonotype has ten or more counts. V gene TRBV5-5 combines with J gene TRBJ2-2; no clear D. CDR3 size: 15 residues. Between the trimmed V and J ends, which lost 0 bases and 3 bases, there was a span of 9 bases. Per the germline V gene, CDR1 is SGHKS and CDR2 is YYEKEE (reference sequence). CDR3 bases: TGTGCCAGCAGCTTGGTCGGGTTTCACACCGGGGAGCTGTTTTTT. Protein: CASSLVGFHTGELFF.

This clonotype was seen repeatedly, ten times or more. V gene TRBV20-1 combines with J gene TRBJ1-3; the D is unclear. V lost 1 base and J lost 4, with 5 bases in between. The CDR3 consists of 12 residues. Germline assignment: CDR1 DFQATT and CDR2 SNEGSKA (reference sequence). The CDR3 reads CSARAQGNTIYF. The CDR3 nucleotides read TGCAGTGCTAGAGCCCAGGGAAACACCATATATTTT.

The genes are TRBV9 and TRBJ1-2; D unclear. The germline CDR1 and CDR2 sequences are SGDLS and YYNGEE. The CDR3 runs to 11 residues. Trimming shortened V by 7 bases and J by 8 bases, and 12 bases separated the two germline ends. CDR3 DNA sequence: TGTGCCAGCGGGGAGGTTACCGGCTACACCTTC. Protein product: CASGEVTGYTF.

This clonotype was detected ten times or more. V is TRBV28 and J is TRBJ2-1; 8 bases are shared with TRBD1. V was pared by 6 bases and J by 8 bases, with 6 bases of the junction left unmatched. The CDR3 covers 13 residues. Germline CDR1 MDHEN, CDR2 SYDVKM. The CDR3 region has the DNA TGTGCCAGCAGGAAGCAGGGGGCCGATGAGCAGTTCTTC. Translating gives CASRKQGADEQFF. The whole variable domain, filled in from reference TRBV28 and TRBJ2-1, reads DVKVTQSSRYLVKRTGEKVFLECVQDMDHENMFWYRQDPGLGLRLIYFSYDVKMKEKGDIPEGYSVSREKKERFSLILESASTNQTSMYLCASRKQGADEQFFGPGTRLTVL.

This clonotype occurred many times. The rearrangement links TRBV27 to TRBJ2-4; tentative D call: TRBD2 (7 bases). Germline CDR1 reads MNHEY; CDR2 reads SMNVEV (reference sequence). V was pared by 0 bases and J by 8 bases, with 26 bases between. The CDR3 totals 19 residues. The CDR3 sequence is CASSLSPYKGGSPEDIQYF. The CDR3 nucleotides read TGTGCCAGCAGTTTATCCCCCTACAAGGGGGGGTCTCCCGAAGACATTCAGTACTTC.

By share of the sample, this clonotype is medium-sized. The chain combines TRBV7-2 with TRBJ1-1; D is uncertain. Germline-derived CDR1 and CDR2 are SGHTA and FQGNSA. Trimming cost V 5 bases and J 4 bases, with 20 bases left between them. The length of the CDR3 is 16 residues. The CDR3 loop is CASSLGPPNQITEAFF. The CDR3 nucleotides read TGTGCCAGCAGCCTCGGCCCGCCGAATCAGATCACTGAAGCTTTCTTT.

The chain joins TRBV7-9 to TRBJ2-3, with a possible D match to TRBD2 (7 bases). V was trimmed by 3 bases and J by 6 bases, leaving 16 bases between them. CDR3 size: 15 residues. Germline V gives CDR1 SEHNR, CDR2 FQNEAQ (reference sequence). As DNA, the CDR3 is TGTGCCAGCAGCTTGCGGGGGCGGGAGCTGGATACGCAGTATTTT. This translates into CASSLRGRELDTQYF. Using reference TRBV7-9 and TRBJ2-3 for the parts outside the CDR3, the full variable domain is DTGVSQNPRHKITKRGQNVTFRCDPISEHNRLYWYRQTLGQGPEFLTYFQNEAQLEKSRLLSDRFSAERPKGSFSTLEIQRTEQGDSAMYLCASSLRGRELDTQYFGPGTRLTVL.

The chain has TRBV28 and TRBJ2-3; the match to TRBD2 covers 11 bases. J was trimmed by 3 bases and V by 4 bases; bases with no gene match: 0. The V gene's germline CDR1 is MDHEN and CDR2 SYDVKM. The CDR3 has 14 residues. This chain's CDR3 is CASSSSGGTDTQYF. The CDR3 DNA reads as TGTGCCAGCAGTTCTAGCGGGGGGACAGATACGCAGTATTTT.

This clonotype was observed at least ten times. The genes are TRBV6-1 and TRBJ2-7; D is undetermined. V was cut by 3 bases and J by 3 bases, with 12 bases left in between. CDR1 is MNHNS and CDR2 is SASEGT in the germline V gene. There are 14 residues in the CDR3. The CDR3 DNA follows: TGTGCCAGCAGTGAGGACGGAAGCCTCTACGAGCAGTACTTC. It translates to CASSEDGSLYEQYF.

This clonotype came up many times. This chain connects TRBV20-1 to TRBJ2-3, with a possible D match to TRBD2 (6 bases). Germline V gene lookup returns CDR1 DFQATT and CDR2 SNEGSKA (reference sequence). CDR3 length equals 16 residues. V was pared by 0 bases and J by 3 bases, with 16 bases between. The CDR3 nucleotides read TGCAGTGCTAGAGATCGGGGAGGCGAGGGAACAGATACGCAGTATTTT. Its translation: CSARDRGGEGTDTQYF.

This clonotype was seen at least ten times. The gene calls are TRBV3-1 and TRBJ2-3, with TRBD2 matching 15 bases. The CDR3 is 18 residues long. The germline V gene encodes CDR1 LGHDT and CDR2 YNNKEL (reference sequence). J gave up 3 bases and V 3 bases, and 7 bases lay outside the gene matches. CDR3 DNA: TGTGCCAGCAGCCATCCTAAGGGACTAGCGGGAGGAACAGATACGCAGTATTTT. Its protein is CASSHPKGLAGGTDTQYF.

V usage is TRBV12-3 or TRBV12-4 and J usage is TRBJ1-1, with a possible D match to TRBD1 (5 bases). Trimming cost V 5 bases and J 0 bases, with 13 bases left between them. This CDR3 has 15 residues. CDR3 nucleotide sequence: TGTGCCAGCAGTCACAGGACCCGGTTGAACACTGAAGCTTTCTTT. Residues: CASSHRTRLNTEAFF.